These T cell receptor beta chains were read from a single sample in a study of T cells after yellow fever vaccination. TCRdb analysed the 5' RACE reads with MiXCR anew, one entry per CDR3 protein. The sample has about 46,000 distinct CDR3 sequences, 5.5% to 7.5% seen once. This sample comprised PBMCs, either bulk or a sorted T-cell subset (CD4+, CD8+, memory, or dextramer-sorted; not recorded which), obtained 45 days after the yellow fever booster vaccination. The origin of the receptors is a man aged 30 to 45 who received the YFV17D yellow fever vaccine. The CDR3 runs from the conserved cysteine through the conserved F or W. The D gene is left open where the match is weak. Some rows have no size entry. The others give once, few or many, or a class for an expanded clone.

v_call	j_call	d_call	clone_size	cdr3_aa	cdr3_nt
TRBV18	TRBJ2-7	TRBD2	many	CASSPSFIAGVSYEQYF	TGTGCCAGCTCACCCTCATTCATAGCGGGGGTCTCCTACGAGCAGTACTTC
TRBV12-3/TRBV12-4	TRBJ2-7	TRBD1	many	CASSPRSGTGGRRSYEQYF	TGTGCCAGCAGTCCTCGCTCCGGGACAGGGGGTCGGAGGTCCTACGAGCAGTACTTC
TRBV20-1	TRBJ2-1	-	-	CSASISNEQFF	TGCAGTGCTAGTATATCCAATGAGCAGTTCTTC
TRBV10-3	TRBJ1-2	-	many	CAISARARDYGYTF	TGTGCCATCAGTGCGAGGGCGCGGGACTATGGCTACACCTTC
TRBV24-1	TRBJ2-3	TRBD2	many	CATRGAGVADTQYF	TGTGCCACCAGAGGAGCGGGAGTCGCAGATACGCAGTATTTT
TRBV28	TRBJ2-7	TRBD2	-	CASSLAGGAELVGQYF	TGTGCCAGCAGTTTAGCGGGGGGAGCGGAGCTTGTGGGGCAGTACTTC
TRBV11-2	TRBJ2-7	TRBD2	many	CASSPGLAGEKQYF	TGTGCCAGCAGCCCAGGACTAGCGGGAGAGAAGCAGTACTTC
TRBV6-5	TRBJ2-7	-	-	CASSYGQNSYEQYF	TGTGCCAGCAGTTACGGTCAGAACTCCTACGAGCAGTACTTC
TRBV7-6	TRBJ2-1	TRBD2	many	CASSLALADEQFF	TGTGCCAGCAGCTTAGCACTAGCGGATGAGCAGTTCTTC
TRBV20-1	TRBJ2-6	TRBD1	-	CSARTGSGANVLTF	TGCAGTGCTCGGACAGGGTCCGGGGCCAACGTCCTGACTTTC
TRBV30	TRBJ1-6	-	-	CAWNLGGASYNSPLHF	TGTGCCTGGAATTTGGGGGGTGCCTCCTATAATTCACCCCTCCACTTT
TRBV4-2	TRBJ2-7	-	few	CASSQGGSGQYEQYF	TGTGCCAGCAGCCAAGGCGGCTCGGGGCAATACGAGCAGTACTTC
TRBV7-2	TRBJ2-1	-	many	CASSLAFVVGYNEQFF	TGTGCCAGCAGCTTAGCATTCGTGGTGGGGTACAATGAGCAGTTCTTC
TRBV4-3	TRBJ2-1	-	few	CASSTRARGYNEQFF	TGCGCCAGCAGCACCCGGGCTAGGGGGTACAATGAGCAGTTCTTC
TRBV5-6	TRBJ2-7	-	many	CASSGGFYEQYF	TGTGCCAGCAGTGGCGGATTTTACGAGCAGTACTTC
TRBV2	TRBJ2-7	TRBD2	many	CASRPSGYYEQYF	TGTGCCAGCAGACCTAGCGGTTACTACGAGCAGTACTTC
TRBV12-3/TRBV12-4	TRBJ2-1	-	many	CASSFYSGPQFF	TGTGCCAGCAGTTTCTATTCCGGCCCCCAGTTCTTC
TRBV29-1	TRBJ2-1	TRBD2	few	CSVEWGGGEQFF	TGCAGCGTTGAATGGGGGGGAGGTGAGCAGTTCTTC
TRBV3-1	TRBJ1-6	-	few	CASSQGSQRPLHF	TGTGCCAGCAGCCAAGGGTCACAGAGGCCCCTCCACTTT
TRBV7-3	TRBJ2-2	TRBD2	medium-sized	CASSLMAGDLATGELFF	TGTGCCAGCAGCTTAATGGCGGGAGATCTGGCTACCGGGGAGCTGTTTTTT
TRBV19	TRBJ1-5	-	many	CASGRGFGQPQHF	TGTGCCAGTGGAAGGGGCTTTGGTCAGCCCCAGCATTTT
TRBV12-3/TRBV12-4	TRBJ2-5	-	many	CASSNRDPGEAQYF	TGTGCCAGCAGTAACCGGGACCCGGGTGAGGCCCAGTACTTC
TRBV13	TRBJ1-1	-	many	CASSLGGRTEAFF	TGTGCCAGCAGCTTAGGCGGACGGACTGAAGCTTTCTTT
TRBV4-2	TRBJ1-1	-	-	CASSQDRVINTEAFF	TGTGCCAGCAGCCAAGACAGGGTAATAAACACTGAAGCTTTCTTT
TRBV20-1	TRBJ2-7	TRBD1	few	CSAQLGTGYREQYF	TGCAGTGCTCAGCTTGGGACAGGGTACCGGGAGCAGTACTTC
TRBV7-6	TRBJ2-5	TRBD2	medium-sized	CASRPLAGPETQYF	TGTGCCAGCAGGCCTCTAGCGGGACCAGAGACCCAGTACTTC
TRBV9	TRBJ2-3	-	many	CASSQGAGVIDTQYF	TGTGCCAGCAGCCAGGGGGCGGGAGTCATAGATACGCAGTATTTT